These 8 T cell receptor beta chains were sequenced from one sample in a study of molecular identifiers for immune sequencing clone quantification. From the PCR reads, TCRdb called clonotypes with MiXCR, one entry per CDR3 protein. Here the sample spans about 500,000 distinct CDR3 sequences, about a quarter being singletons. The sequenced material came from naive CD8+ T cells from blood, with Jurkat cell RNA spiked in. Noted subset: FACS-sorted CD8+CD4-CCR7+CD45RA+ naive T cells. The receptors here all came from a human donor in good health. Some libraries in this study had Jurkat cell RNA spiked in.

This clonotype has only one observation. Since a much larger clone is just one base distant, this may be a read error. The CDR3 end shows no conserved phenylalanine or tryptophan, and so a read error is likely. The chain recombines TRBV7-2 with TRBJ2-7, with a possible D match to TRBD1 (6 bases). CDR3 length: 14 amino acids. The V and J ends lost 3 bases and 2 bases respectively, with 11 bases between them. CDR1 and CDR2 from the germline V gene are SGHTA and FQGNSA. CDR3 protein: CASSLSGTPYEQYL. The DNA for the CDR3 is TGTGCCAGCAGCTTGTCCGGGACACCCTACGAGCAGTACCTC.

Worth noting for this clonotype: This may be a read error: a much more frequent sequence differs by one nucleotide. The chain combines TRBV7-8 with TRBJ2-6; 7 bases agree with TRBD1. The CDR3 runs 18 residues. The junction had 13 bases not matched to a gene; V was cut back by 8 bases and J by 0 bases. Germline CDR1 SGHVS, CDR2 FQNEAQ. Here the CDR3 reads CASGPFRQGPSGANVLTF. In DNA form, the CDR3 reads TGTGCCAGCGGCCCTTTTAGACAGGGCCCCTCTGGGGCCAACGTCCTGACTTTC.

This clonotype was found a few times. J is TRBJ2-7 and V is TRBV19, with 9 bases aligning to TRBD1. V shed 6 bases and J 5 bases; nucleotides not matched to a gene: 8. The CDR3 spans 14 residues. The V gene's germline CDR1 is LNHDA and CDR2 SQIVND (reference sequence). CDR3 sequence reads: CASRPGTGYNEQYF. The DNA for the CDR3 is TGTGCCAGTAGGCCCGGGACAGGGTACAACGAGCAGTACTTC.

Concerning this clonotype itself: This clone may be a read error of a much larger clone one base away. The J gene is TRBJ1-1, the V gene TRBV13; 7 bases line up with TRBD1. The CDR3 is made up of 14 amino acids. CDR1 and CDR2 from the germline V gene are PRHDT and FYEKMQ (reference sequence). The CDR3 sequence: CAGSVGTANTEAFF. CDR3 DNA: TGTGCCGGCAGCGTTGGGACAGCTAACACTGAAGCTTTCTTT.

Regarding this clonotype: The conserved final phenylalanine or tryptophan is absent from the CDR3, which likely points to a read error. The chain joins TRBV4-2 to TRBJ1-3; D remains ambiguous. This CDR3 comprises 16 residues. The V end was cut by 0 bases, the J end by 0 bases, with 9 bases between. Germline V gene data show CDR1 as LGHNA and CDR2 as YNFKEQ. The CDR3 sequence is CASSQEIRHSGNTIYL. As DNA, the CDR3 is TGTGCCAGCAGCCAAGAAATACGGCACTCTGGAAACACCATATATCTT.

This clonotype was detected ten times or more. The J gene is TRBJ2-3, the V gene TRBV20-1; TRBD2 matches at 14 bases. The junction had 10 bases not matched to a gene; V was cut back by 5 bases and J by 0 bases. The CDR3 length is 18 residues. The germline V gene has CDR1 DFQATT and CDR2 SNEGSKA (reference sequence). This CDR3 reads CSAPGLAGVLTSTDTQYF. The CDR3 DNA follows: TGCAGTGCTCCGGGACTAGCGGGAGTCTTAACAAGCACAGATACGCAGTATTTT.

This clonotype was picked up many times. V usage is TRBV5-1 and J usage is TRBJ1-2, with TRBD1 identical over 10 bases. Trimming at V came to 1 base and at J to 0 bases, leaving 6 bases not matched to a gene. The germline gives CDR1 SGHRS, CDR2 YFSETQ. This CDR3 comprises 17 residues. The CDR3 loop is CASSLRGQGEANYGYTF. Written as DNA, the CDR3 is TGCGCCAGCAGCTTGCGTGGACAGGGGGAAGCTAACTATGGCTACACCTTC.

This clonotype appeared a single time. Because it lacks the conserved phenylalanine or tryptophan at the end, this CDR3 is likely a read error. V is TRBV4-2 and J is TRBJ2-3, with 7 nucleotides matching TRBD2. Germline V gives CDR1 LGHNA, CDR2 YNFKEQ. The CDR3 is 18 amino acids. V lost 4 bases, J lost 1 base, and 14 bases stayed unmatched. This CDR3 is CASSPYSQLALGTDTQYS. CDR3 DNA: TGTGCCAGCAGCCCGTACTCCCAACTAGCGCTTGGCACAGATACGCAGTATTCT.